This TCR beta chain was retrieved from a study of T cells in Graves' hyperthyroidism and ophthalmopathy. This clonotype has more than one count but fewer than ten. Germline assignment: CDR1 PRHDT and CDR2 FYEKMQ (reference sequence). CDR3 size: 14 residues. The trim removed 8 bases at V and 4 bases at J, leaving 7 bases unmatched. RNA transcripts provided the source from which TCR beta CDR3 regions were amplified. When the TCR CDR3 underwent first-round RT-PCR, the HTBI primer set was used. Each CDR3 protein is one row after TCRdb ran MiXCR on the multiplex PCR reads. The table shows 700,000 or so distinct CDR3 sequences, with over 15% occurring only once. Hyperthyroidism patients were newly diagnosed, had disease duration under 2 months, and were aged 18 to 65 years.

This receptor was identified in a man aged 18-30 years with Graves' hyperthyroidism. V gene TRBV13 combines with J gene TRBJ2-1, with 8 nucleotides matching TRBD1. The sequenced material came from blood. The chain's CDR3 is CASGAGQEYNEQFF. In nucleotides, the CDR3 is TGTGCCAGCGGGGCGGGACAGGAGTACAATGAGCAGTTCTTC.